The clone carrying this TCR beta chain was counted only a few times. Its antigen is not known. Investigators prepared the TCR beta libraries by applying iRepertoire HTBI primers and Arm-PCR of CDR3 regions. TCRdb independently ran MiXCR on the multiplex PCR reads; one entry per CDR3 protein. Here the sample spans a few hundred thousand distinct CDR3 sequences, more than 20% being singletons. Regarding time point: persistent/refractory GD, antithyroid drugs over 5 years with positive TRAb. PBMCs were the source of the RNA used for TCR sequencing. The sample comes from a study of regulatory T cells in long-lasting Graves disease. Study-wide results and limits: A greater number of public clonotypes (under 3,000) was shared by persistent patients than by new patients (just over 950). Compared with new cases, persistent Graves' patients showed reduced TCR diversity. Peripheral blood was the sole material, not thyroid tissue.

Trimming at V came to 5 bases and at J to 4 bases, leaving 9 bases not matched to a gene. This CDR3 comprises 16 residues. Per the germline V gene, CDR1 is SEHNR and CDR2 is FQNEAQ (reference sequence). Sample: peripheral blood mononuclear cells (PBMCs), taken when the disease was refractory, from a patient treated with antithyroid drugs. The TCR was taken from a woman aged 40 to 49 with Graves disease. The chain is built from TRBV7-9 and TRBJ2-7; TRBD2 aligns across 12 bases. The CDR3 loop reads CASSHPLAGGGYEQYF. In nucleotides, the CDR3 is TGTGCCAGCAGCCACCCTCTAGCGGGAGGGGGGTACGAGCAGTACTTC. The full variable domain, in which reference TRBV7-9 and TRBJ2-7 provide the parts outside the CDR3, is DTGVSQNPRHKITKRGQNVTFRCDPISEHNRLYWYRQTLGQGPEFLTYFQNEAQLEKSRLLSDRFSAERPKGSFSTLEIQRTEQGDSAMYLCASSHPLAGGGYEQYFGPGTRLTVT.